The sequence of this TCR beta chain was determined in a study of cytomegalovirus exposure and HLA in healthy donors. The PCR contained 60 Vbeta and 13 Jbeta primers. Only in-frame clones appear in the TCRdb table, and some are missing; sequencing was by immunoSEQ multiplex PCR. Seen here are around 120,000 clones, 70% to 85% observed once, and the top ten hold around 3%. Specimen: PBMCs. The sequence was collected from a boy aged 2 to 9 in good health and CMV-seronegative.

Written as DNA, the CDR3 is TGTGCCAGCAGTCTTCTTGACGGGAGAGCTTTCTTT. The encoded protein is CASSLLDGRAFF. V usage is TRBV27 and J usage is TRBJ1-1; D is unresolved. With 5 bases removed from V and 10 bases from J, the gap between germline ends came to 14 bases. Germline CDR1 MNHEY, CDR2 SMNVEV (reference sequence). This CDR3 spans 12 amino acids.